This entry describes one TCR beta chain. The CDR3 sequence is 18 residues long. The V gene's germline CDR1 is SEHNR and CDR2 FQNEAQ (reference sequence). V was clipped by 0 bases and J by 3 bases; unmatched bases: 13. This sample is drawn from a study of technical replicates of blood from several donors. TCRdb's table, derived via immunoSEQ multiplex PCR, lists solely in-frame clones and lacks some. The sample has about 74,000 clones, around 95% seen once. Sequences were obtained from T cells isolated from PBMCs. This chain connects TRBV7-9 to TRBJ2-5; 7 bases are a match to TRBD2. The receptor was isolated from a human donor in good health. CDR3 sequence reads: CASSLAHLYGLGEETQYF. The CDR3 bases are TGTGCCAGCAGCTTAGCCCACCTCTATGGACTAGGAGAAGAGACCCAGTACTTC.